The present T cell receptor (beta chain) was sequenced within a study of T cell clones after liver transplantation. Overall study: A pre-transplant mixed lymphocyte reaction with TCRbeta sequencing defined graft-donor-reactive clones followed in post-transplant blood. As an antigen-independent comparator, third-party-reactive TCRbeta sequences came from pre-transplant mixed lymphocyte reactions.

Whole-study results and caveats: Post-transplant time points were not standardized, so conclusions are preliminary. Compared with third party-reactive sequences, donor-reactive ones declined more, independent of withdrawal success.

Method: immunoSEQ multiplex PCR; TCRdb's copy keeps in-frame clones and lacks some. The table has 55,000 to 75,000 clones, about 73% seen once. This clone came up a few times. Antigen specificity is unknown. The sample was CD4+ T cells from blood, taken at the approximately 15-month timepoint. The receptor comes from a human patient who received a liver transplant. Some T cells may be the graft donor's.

CDR3 amino acids: CASSQELGAGGQETQYF. The CDR3, as DNA: TGTGCCAGCAGCCAAGAGTTGGGAGCGGGGGGCCAAGAGACCCAGTACTTC. The chain employs TRBV4-2 and TRBJ2-5; TRBD2 matches at 9 bases. CDR1 and CDR2 (germline): LGHNA, YNFKEQ. With V trimmed by 0 bases and J by 1 base, 6 bases remained unmatched. This CDR3 has 17 amino acids.